Listed below are T cell receptor beta chains from one sample, sequenced in a study of T-cell reconstitution after alpha-beta-depleted transplantation in children. One entry per CDR3 protein results from TCRdb running MiXCR on the PCR reads. The sample consists of about 290,000 distinct CDR3 sequences, about 7.3% of them appearing once. The sample consisted of peripheral blood, taken 360 days after TCRalphabeta/CD19-depleted stem cell transplant. The source is a female patient younger than 10 who had a stem cell transplant for Fanconi anemia, so the T cells may come from the graft donor. CDR3s include the opening cysteine and the closing phenylalanine or tryptophan. A D gene is named only where the DNA matches it firmly. Rows may omit the clone size; those that give it use once, few, many or a size class.

- TRBJ1-2 TRBV6-2/TRBV6-3 few TGTGCCAGCAGTTACGTGCAGGACAGCCTCTCATTCTATGGCTACACCTTC CASSYVQDSLSFYGYTF
TRBD1 TRBJ1-1 TRBV27 many TGTGCCAGCAGTGTAAACAGGGGAACTGAAGCTTTCTTT CASSVNRGTEAFF
- TRBJ2-7 TRBV15 - TGTGCCACCAGCAGGGGTAACAGAGTCCACGAGCAGTACTTC CATSRGNRVHEQYF
- TRBJ1-4 TRBV6-5 many TGTGCCAGCAGTTACTCTCATCTCCCACTGCTAACGTTGTTTTTT CASSYSHLPLLTLFF
TRBD1 TRBJ1-2 TRBV2 many TGTGCCAGCGGGGACAGGGCGAACTATGGCTACACCTTC CASGDRANYGYTF
TRBD1 TRBJ2-1 TRBV20-1 many TGCAGTGCTAGGGCCCCTTGGGCAGGGGGCCAAAATGAGCAGTTCTTC CSARAPWAGGQNEQFF
- TRBJ1-1 TRBV15 many TGTGCCACCAGTCTAACCCATGTGGGCACTGAAGCTTTCTTT CATSLTHVGTEAFF
- TRBJ1-6 TRBV27 many TGTGCCAGCAGTCCCTTACAGGGTCGGGGTAATTCACCCCTCCACTTT CASSPLQGRGNSPLHF
TRBD2 TRBJ2-2 TRBV3-1 many TGTGCCAGCGCACTCGGGACTACCAACACCGGGGAGCTGTTTTTT CASALGTTNTGELFF
TRBD1 TRBJ2-5 TRBV12-5 few TGTGCTAGTGGTTTGGTCGGACAGGGGGCGGAGGAGACCCAGTACTTC CASGLVGQGAEETQYF
TRBD2 TRBJ2-1 TRBV28 few TGTGCCAGCAGTGCTAGCGGGGGACCGGTGCCCAATGAGCAGTTCTTC CASSASGGPVPNEQFF
- TRBJ1-2 TRBV20-1 many TGCAGTGCTAGTAATCGGGCGCCCTATGGCTACACCTTC CSASNRAPYGYTF
- TRBJ1-2 TRBV11-2 few TGTGCCAGCAGGACGACACGCGGCTATGGCTACACCTTC CASRTTRGYGYTF
- TRBJ1-2 TRBV6-5 - TGTGCCAGCAGGGGTTTCTATGGCTACACCTTC CASRGFYGYTF
- TRBJ1-6 TRBV7-3 - TGTGCCAGCAGCCGCCTCCCACAGAATTCACCCCTCCACTTT CASSRLPQNSPLHF
- TRBJ2-7 TRBV18 few TGTGCCAGCTCACTTAGCCGGGATACCCTCACCGAGCAGTACTTC CASSLSRDTLTEQYF
- TRBJ1-1 TRBV25-1 many TGTGCCAGCAGTGAACGGCCGGGTAATGCTTTCTTT CASSERPGNAFF
TRBD1 TRBJ1-1 TRBV6-5 many TGTGCCAGCAGTTACTCGATTACAGGGGCCATGAACACTGAAGCTTTCTTT CASSYSITGAMNTEAFF
- TRBJ2-3 TRBV5-1 many TGCGCCAGCAGCTTGGTGTTGAGCACAGATACGCAGTATTTT CASSLVLSTDTQYF
TRBD1 TRBJ2-5 TRBV7-9 - TGTGCCAGCAGCCCAAGACAGGGGGCGAGGCAAGAGACCCAGTACTTC CASSPRQGARQETQYF
TRBD2 TRBJ2-7 TRBV11-2 - TGTGCCAGCAGCTTATGGGCTAGCGGGGGCTTTGAGCAGTACTTC CASSLWASGGFEQYF
TRBD1 TRBJ2-3 TRBV25-1 many TGTGCCAGCAGTGCACCACTCGGACAGGGCTTCACAGATACGCAGTATTTT CASSAPLGQGFTDTQYF
- TRBJ2-3 TRBV4-1 - TGCGCCAGCAGCCCCCCCGGTAGTGGTTTAGGTACGCAGTATTTT CASSPPGSGLGTQYF
TRBD1 TRBJ1-6 TRBV28 - TGTGCCAGCAGTCCCCCCGACAGGGGGAGATCACCCCTCCACTTT CASSPPDRGRSPLHF
TRBD1 TRBJ1-3 TRBV10-2 - TGCGCCAGCAGGAGGGGGACAGTTCCTGGAAACACCATATATTTT CASRRGTVPGNTIYF
- TRBJ2-7 TRBV21-1 many TGTGCCAGCGATAAAACGACCCTAGCGGAAAGCTCCTACGAGCAGTACTTC CASDKTTLAESSYEQYF
- TRBJ1-1 TRBV12-3/TRBV12-4 - TGTGCCAGCCTCCAGCAGGGCAGAGCTTTCTTT CASLQQGRAFF
- TRBJ1-1 TRBV27 - TGTGCCAGCAGAACTGGGGCAACTGAAGCTTTCTTT CASRTGATEAFF
- TRBJ2-1 TRBV7-8 many TGTGCCAGCAGCCTCCGACAGTTGTCAAATGAGCAGTTCTTC CASSLRQLSNEQFF
- TRBJ2-7 TRBV5-5 many TGTGCCAGCAGCTTGCACTCCTACGAGCAGTACTTC CASSLHSYEQYF
- TRBJ1-1 TRBV3-1 many TGTGCCAGCAGCCAAGCCGTGGGTGTTACTGAAGCTTTCTTT CASSQAVGVTEAFF
TRBD2 TRBJ2-1 TRBV29-1 many TGCAGCGTAATTAGCGGGACACCCTACAATGAGCAGTCCTTC CSVISGTPYNEQSF
- TRBJ2-7 TRBV6-2/TRBV6-3 many TGTGCCAGCTGGCGGGGGACAGGTGGCTACGAGCAGTACTTC CASWRGTGGYEQYF
TRBD2 TRBJ2-3 TRBV7-6 - TGTGCCAGCAGCTTGCGGGGGTCCACCGTCCCCACAGATACGCAGTATTTT CASSLRGSTVPTDTQYF
TRBD2 TRBJ2-2 TRBV5-1 many TGCGCCAGCAGCCTGGGGACTAGCGGGAACACCGGGGAGCTGTTTTTT CASSLGTSGNTGELFF
- TRBJ2-7 TRBV2 few TGTGCCAGCGGCGCGGACAGACTCTACGAGCAGTACTTC CASGADRLYEQYF
- TRBJ2-6 TRBV4-3 many TGCGCCAGCAGCCAACTCAGGGACTCTGGGGCCAACGTCCTGACTTTC CASSQLRDSGANVLTF
- TRBJ1-1 TRBV9 - TGTGCCAGCAGCGTAGGTTTGACGCACACTGAAGCTTTCTTT CASSVGLTHTEAFF
- TRBJ2-6 TRBV5-6 few TGTGCCAGCCATGGCGTGGGGGCTGGGGCCAACGTCCTGACTTTC CASHGVGAGANVLTF
TRBD2 TRBJ2-5 TRBV5-1 many TGCGCCAGCAGCTTGGCACTAGCGGGAGGAGAGACCCAGTACTTC CASSLALAGGETQYF
- TRBJ2-7 TRBV7-2 few TGTGCCAGCAGCTTTGTCGTGGGAATCTACGAGCAGTACTTC CASSFVVGIYEQYF
- TRBJ2-3 TRBV7-2 many TGTGCCAGCAGCTCCGACATCCATACGCAGTATTTT CASSSDIHTQYF
- TRBJ1-4 TRBV7-9 few TGTGCCAGCAGCCAGCCCGGGGGTATTGAAAAACTGTTTTTT CASSQPGGIEKLFF
- TRBJ1-4 TRBV7-9 many TGTGCCAGCAGCTTAAGACGGGCAACTAATGAAAAACTGTTTTTT CASSLRRATNEKLFF
- TRBJ1-2 TRBV3-1 - TGTGCCAGCACCCCGGGCGGGGGGATCTATGGCTACACCTTC CASTPGGGIYGYTF
- TRBJ2-5 TRBV6-9 few TGTGCCAGCAGTTGGTGGGTTCAAGAGACCCAGTACTTC CASSWWVQETQYF
- TRBJ2-1 TRBV15 many TGTGCCACCAGCAGGGCATCACTCTTGGACGAGCAGTTCTTC CATSRASLLDEQFF
TRBD1 TRBJ1-4 TRBV4-2 - TGTGCCAGCAGACGACCTTCCGACAGGGATGAAAAACTGTTTTTT CASRRPSDRDEKLFF
- TRBJ2-1 TRBV30 - TGTGCCTGGGGCCGAGGGGTTAACTCCTACAATGAGCAGTTCTTC CAWGRGVNSYNEQFF
- TRBJ2-1 TRBV4-1 many TGCGCCAGCAGCCAAGAGGTGGGGGAGCAGTTCTTC CASSQEVGEQFF
- TRBJ2-7 TRBV20-1 - TGCAGTGCTAGAGCGCCCACAGGGTCCTACGAGCAGTACTTC CSARAPTGSYEQYF
TRBD1 TRBJ2-5 TRBV7-9 few TGTGCCAGCAGCTCCTGGACAGGGGGCAGGGAGACCCAGTACTTC CASSSWTGGRETQYF
- TRBJ2-5 TRBV10-2 - TGCGCCAGCAGTGAGGACCCTAATACCCAGTACTTC CASSEDPNTQYF
TRBD1 TRBJ1-2 TRBV29-1 many TGCAGCGTTGAAGATCAGACGATGACAGGGAGTTATGGCTACACCTTC CSVEDQTMTGSYGYTF
- TRBJ2-3 TRBV28 few TGTGCCAGCAGTTTTTTAGCTAGCCCCACAGATACGCAGTATTTT CASSFLASPTDTQYF
TRBD2 TRBJ2-3 TRBV28 few TGTGCCAGCCTACTTCCCAGCGGGAGGGCCGGCACAGATACGCAGTATTTT CASLLPSGRAGTDTQYF
- TRBJ2-1 TRBV30 many TGTGCCTGGAGTGTAGGCTACGTGCAGTTCTTC CAWSVGYVQFF